This TCR beta chain was retrieved from a study of post-analysis software for immune sequencing data. Study-wide context: The courses of disease that were included comprised relapsing-remitting, secondary progressive and progressive-relapsing multiple sclerosis. Study-wide results and caveats: Multiple sclerosis patients had significantly lower normalized Chao1 diversity than controls. Five TRBV segments were significantly more frequent in patients than in controls. TRBV5-6, TRBV5-1 and TRBV20-1 were among these segments.

Unique molecular identifiers were carried by the TCR beta cDNA libraries. Yield was some 540,000 cDNA molecules from around 0.96 to 9.9 million T cells. TCRdb re-analysed the PCR reads in MiXCR, keeping a single row per CDR3 protein. The repertoire has under 650,000 distinct CDR3 sequences, 44% of them found once; the top ten carry more than 1.5%. On this clonotype: What it binds is unknown.

The CDR3 totals 20 residues. The V and J ends lost 5 bases and 2 bases, in that order; junction bases with no gene match: 14. The germline V gene has CDR1 SGHAT and CDR2 FQNNGV. This TCR derives from a girl under 18 with multiple sclerosis. The specimen was blood. The V call is TRBV11-2, the J call TRBJ2-3; 15 bases line up with TRBD2. CDR3 DNA: TGTGCCAGCAGCCCGGCCGGGACTAGCGGGAGGACCTTCTACACAGATACGCAGTATTTT. Amino acids: CASSPAGTSGRTFYTDTQYF. Complete variable domain (other parts from reference TRBV11-2 and TRBJ2-3): EAGVAQSPRYKIIEKRQSVAFWCNPISGHATLYWYQQILGQGPKLLIQFQNNGVVDDSQLPKDRFSAERLKGVDSTLKIQPAKLEDSAVYLCASSPAGTSGRTFYTDTQYFGPGTRLTVL.